The T cell receptor (beta chain) described here comes from a study of blood T cell repertoires in COVID-19. Authors' analysis steps: By means of reference gene primer amplification, nucleated cell counts were estimated. The data were produced by immunoSEQ multiplex PCR, yet TCRdb's version contains in-frame clones alone and is incomplete. V, J and clone size reflect that table, while D and trimming were determined from the DNA. The sample gives under 300,000 clones, around 86% of which show up once; approximately 2.2% is in the top ten. The count of this clone is one. CDR1 and CDR2 (germline): LGHDT, YNNKEL (reference sequence). The V end was cut by 4 bases, the J end by 1 base, with 14 bases between. The CDR3 length is 16 residues.

What was sequenced was peripheral blood. The receptor comes from a man aged 50 to 60 with acute or convalescent COVID-19. The rearrangement uses TRBV3-1 (or the pseudogene TRBV3-2) and TRBJ1-3; no clear D gene. In DNA, the CDR3 is TGTGCCAGCAGCCTACCCCGCACAGTTTCTGGAAACACCATATATTTT. It specifies CASSLPRTVSGNTIYF.